These 20 T cell receptor beta chains originate from one sample sequenced in a study of cytomegalovirus exposure and HLA in healthy donors. PCR used 60 Vbeta primers and 13 Jbeta primers. Profiling relied on immunoSEQ multiplex PCR, and the TCRdb table lists in-frame clones only, not all of them. The table records about 120,000 clones, over 70% of them present only once. The sample taken for sequencing was PBMCs. These TCRs come from a woman aged 50 to 65 in good health and CMV-seropositive.

The V gene is TRBV5-4, the J gene TRBJ2-1; D is uncertain. This CDR3 region has 12 residues. The ends were cut back, 3 bases at V and 6 bases at J, with 7 bases in the middle. CDR1 is SGHNT and CDR2 is YYREEE in the germline V gene (reference sequence). The CDR3 bases are TGTGCCAGCAGCTATAGCTTCAATGAGCAGTTCTTC. It translates to CASSYSFNEQFF. Based on the CDR3 plus reference TRBV5-4 and TRBJ2-1, the full variable domain is ETGVTQSPTHLIKTRGQQVTLRCSSQSGHNTVSWYQQALGQGPQFIFQYYREEENGRGNFPPRFSGLQFPNYSSELNVNALELDDSALYLCASSYSFNEQFFGPGTRLTVL.

This clone was observed a handful of times. The V and J genes are TRBV28 and TRBJ1-5, with D possibly matching TRBD1 (5 bases). Germline CDR1 reads MDHEN; CDR2 reads SYDVKM. V lost 2 bases, J lost 2 bases, and 13 bases lay in between. The CDR3 consists of 16 residues. The CDR3 sequence: CASSLIQGPGNQPQHF. CDR3 bases: TGTGCCAGCAGTTTAATCCAGGGCCCCGGCAATCAGCCCCAGCATTTT.

This clone was seen only a few times. The chain links TRBV7-3 to TRBJ2-7; 10 bases fit TRBD1. The CDR3 has 14 amino acids. V was clipped by 5 bases and J by 2 bases; unmatched bases: 3. CDR1 is SGHTA and CDR2 is FQGTGA in the germline V gene. CDR3 coding DNA: TGTGCCAGCAGCCCCGACAGGGGGCCCTACGAGCAGTACTTC. This sequence encodes CASSPDRGPYEQYF.

The chain carries TRBV1 and TRBJ2-5; the tabulated D call, TRBD2, remains unverified against the DNA. TRBV1 is a known pseudogene. The CDR3 is made up of 16 amino acids. This CDR3 is CTSSQSSGSSAETQYF. The CDR3 coding sequence is TGCACCAGCAGCCAATCTAGCGGGAGTAGCGCAGAGACCCAGTACTTC.

This clone showed up just a few times. V usage is TRBV30 and J usage is TRBJ2-5, with a weak D call TRBD2 (5 bases). Per the germline V gene, CDR1 is GTSNPN and CDR2 is SVGIG (reference sequence). The V gene lost 1 base and the J gene lost 1 base, with 10 bases spanning the gap. This CDR3 region has 14 residues. Here the CDR3 reads CAWSDLAVQETQYF. The CDR3 bases are TGTGCCTGGAGTGATCTAGCAGTCCAAGAGACCCAGTACTTC.

The rearrangement links TRBV7-9 to TRBJ1-1; D remains unclear. The germline CDR1 and CDR2 sequences are SEHNR and FQNEAQ (reference sequence). There are 13 residues in the CDR3. V was cut by 3 bases and J by 1 base, with 6 bases left in between. CDR3 in amino acids: CASSFQQNTEAFF. The CDR3 bases are TGTGCCAGCAGCTTTCAACAGAACACTGAAGCTTTCTTT.

The V gene is TRBV6-1, the J gene TRBJ1-2; D is unresolved. The CDR3 length is 13 residues. Trimming removed 2 bases at V and 4 bases at J, with 8 bases between. Germline values: CDR1 MNHNS, CDR2 SASEGT. CDR3 sequence: CASSEPGLYGYTF. For the CDR3, the DNA is TGTGCCAGCAGTGAACCTGGGCTCTATGGCTACACCTTC.

The chain is built from TRBV6-5 and TRBJ1-1, with D possibly being TRBD1 (5 bases). Trimming pared 10 bases from V and 5 bases from J, leaving 17 bases between. CDR1 and CDR2 from the germline V gene are MNHEY and SVGAGI. This CDR3 contains 13 residues. CDR3 nucleotide sequence: TGTGCCACCAGACGGTCTGGGGGGACTGAAGCTTTCTTT. Translated: CATRRSGGTEAFF.

This CDR3 is CASSLQGTAGTEAFF. The CDR3 DNA sequence: TGTGCCAGCAGTTTACAGGGAACCGCCGGCACTGAAGCTTTCTTT. The chain carries TRBV27 and TRBJ1-1; a weak D match, TRBD1 (5 bases). This CDR3 comprises 15 residues. The V gene's germline CDR1 is MNHEY and CDR2 SMNVEV (reference sequence). Trimming shortened V by 2 bases and J by 4 bases, and 14 bases separated the two germline ends.

V and J are TRBV29-1 and TRBJ2-1, with 9 bases identical to TRBD2. J was trimmed by 3 bases and V by 6 bases; bases with no gene match: 9. Germline CDR1 is SQVTM and CDR2 is ANQGSEA. The CDR3 extends over 15 amino acids. The CDR3 bases are TGCAGCGTCCAGGAAGCGGGAGGCCACTACAATGAGCAGTTCTTC. This encodes CSVQEAGGHYNEQFF.

The chain has TRBV19 and TRBJ2-3, with D unclear. With 8 bases removed from V and 3 bases from J, the gap between germline ends came to 9 bases. The CDR3 loop spans 12 amino acids. Looked up from germline, CDR1 is LNHDA and CDR2 is SQIVND (reference sequence). The CDR3 nucleotides read TGTGCCAGTTCTGCGCGTACAGATACGCAGTATTTT. Its translation is CASSARTDTQYF.

As DNA, the CDR3 is TGTGCCAGCAGCTCGGCAAACAGCAACACCGGGGAGCTGTTTTTT. Protein product: CASSSANSNTGELFF. This chain links TRBV5-4 with TRBJ2-2; D unresolved. The ends were cut back, 3 bases at V and 2 bases at J, with 11 bases in the middle. The length of the CDR3 is 15 residues. Germline lookup yields CDR1 SGHNT and CDR2 YYREEE (reference sequence).

The chain uses TRBV6-5 and TRBJ2-7, with TRBD2 matching 10 bases. The CDR3 loop spans 16 amino acids. The germline CDR1 and CDR2 sequences are MNHEY and SVGAGI. V shed 2 bases and J 0 bases; nucleotides not matched to a gene: 4. The CDR3 sequence is CASSYGVAGGSYEQYF. As DNA, the CDR3 is TGTGCCAGCAGTTACGGAGTAGCGGGGGGCTCCTACGAGCAGTACTTC.

V gene TRBV6-5 combines with J gene TRBJ1-2; no firm D call. This CDR3 comprises 12 residues. The germline CDR1 and CDR2 sequences are MNHEY and SVGAGI. V was shortened by 0 bases and J by 8 bases, with 7 bases between the two germline ends. This chain's CDR3 is CASSYSGLGYTF. Here the CDR3 DNA reads TGTGCCAGCAGTTACTCCGGTTTGGGCTACACCTTC.

V gene TRBV7-2 combines with J gene TRBJ2-7; D is possibly TRBD2 (5 bases). Germline loops: CDR1 SGHTA, CDR2 FQGNSA. V shed 2 bases and J shed 6 bases, with 17 bases lying between them. The CDR3 sequence is 15 residues long. The CDR3 DNA sequence: TGTGCCAGCAGCTTAATGGGAGCGACAAGGGTCGAGCAGTACTTC. Protein: CASSLMGATRVEQYF.

This chain connects TRBV7-7 to TRBJ2-3; a possible D gene is TRBD1 (6 bases). V was pared by 5 bases and J by 2 bases, with 14 bases between. Germline CDR1 reads SSHAT; CDR2 reads FNYEAQ (reference sequence). This CDR3 contains 15 residues. DNA for the CDR3: TGTGCCAGCAGCGAAGGGGGTACTGTCACAGATACGCAGTATTTT. Residues: CASSEGGTVTDTQYF.

This clone was found once. The genes are TRBV2 and TRBJ2-5, with 8 positions matching TRBD1. V trimming: 7 bases; J trimming: 5 bases; junction bases outside the gene matches: 6. This CDR3 contains 13 residues. Germline-derived CDR1 and CDR2 are SNHLY and FYNNEI. Here the CDR3 DNA reads TGTGCCAGCACAACAGGGGGGTTTGAGACCCAGTACTTC. Translation gives CASTTGGFETQYF.

The chain couples TRBV10-3 to TRBJ2-1, with TRBD2 matching over 10 bases. The ends lost 6 bases at V and 7 bases at J; junction bases unmatched: 3. The CDR3 covers 13 residues. CDR1 is ENHRY, CDR2 SYGVKD, per germline. This CDR3 is CAISGLAVNEQFF. As DNA, the CDR3 is TGTGCCATCAGCGGACTAGCGGTAAATGAGCAGTTCTTC.

This clone was found a few times. The genes are TRBV19 and TRBJ1-3, with unresolved D. The V end lost 3 bases, the J end lost 0 bases, and 15 bases lay between the germline ends. Per the germline V gene, CDR1 is LNHDA and CDR2 is SQIVND (reference sequence). This CDR3 spans 17 amino acids. In DNA, the CDR3 is TGTGCCAGTAGTATCCCGTTTTTCCAGATCTCTGGAAACACCATATATTTT. As protein: CASSIPFFQISGNTIYF. Looking up the rest from reference TRBV19 and TRBJ1-3 gives the full variable domain: DGGITQSPKYLFRKEGQNVTLSCEQNLNHDAMYWYRQDPGQGLRLIYYSQIVNDFQKGDIAEGYSVSREKKESFPLTVTSAQKNPTAFYLCASSIPFFQISGNTIYFGEGSWLTVV.

This chain uses TRBV5-6 with TRBJ2-7; no definite D call. The CDR3 contains 13 residues. V lost 1 base to trimming and J lost 2 bases, with 7 bases between them. Per the germline V gene, CDR1 is SGHDT and CDR2 is YYEEEE. The CDR3 is CASSLNGAYEQYF. CDR3 sequence (DNA): TGTGCCAGCAGCTTGAACGGAGCCTACGAGCAGTACTTC.